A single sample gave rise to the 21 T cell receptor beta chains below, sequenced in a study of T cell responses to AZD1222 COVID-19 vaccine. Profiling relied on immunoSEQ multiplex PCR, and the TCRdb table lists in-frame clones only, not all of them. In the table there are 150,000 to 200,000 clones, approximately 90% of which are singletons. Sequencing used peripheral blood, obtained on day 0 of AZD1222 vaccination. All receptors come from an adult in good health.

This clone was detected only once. CDR3 DNA: TGTGCCAGCAGCCCGAAGACCCCTCGGGGGGAGACCCAGTACTTC. Translated: CASSPKTPRGETQYF. The chain recombines TRBV5-7 with TRBJ2-5, with a weak D call TRBD2 (6 bases). TRBV5-7 has ORF status, its function being uncertain. V lost 4 bases and J lost 5, with 18 bases in between. This CDR3 region has 15 residues.

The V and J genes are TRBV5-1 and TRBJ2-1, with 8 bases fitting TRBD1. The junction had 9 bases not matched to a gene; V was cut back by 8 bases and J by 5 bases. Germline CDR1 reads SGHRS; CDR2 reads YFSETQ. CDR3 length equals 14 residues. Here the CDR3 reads CASRGTGTNNEQFF. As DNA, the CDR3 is TGCGCCAGTAGAGGGACAGGCACGAACAATGAGCAGTTCTTC.

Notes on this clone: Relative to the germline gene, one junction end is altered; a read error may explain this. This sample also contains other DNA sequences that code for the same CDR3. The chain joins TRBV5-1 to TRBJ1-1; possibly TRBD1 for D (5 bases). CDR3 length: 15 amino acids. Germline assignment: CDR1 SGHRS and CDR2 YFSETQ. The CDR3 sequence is CASSSLSGTNTEAFF. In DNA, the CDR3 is TGCGCCAGCAGCTCGCTTAGCGGGACTAACACTGAAGCTTTTTTT.

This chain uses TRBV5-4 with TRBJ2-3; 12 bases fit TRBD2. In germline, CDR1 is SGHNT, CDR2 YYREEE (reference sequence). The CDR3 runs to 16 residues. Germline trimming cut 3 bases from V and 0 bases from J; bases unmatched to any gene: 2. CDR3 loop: CASSSGLAGSTDTQYF. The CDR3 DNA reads TGTGCCAGCAGCTCCGGACTAGCGGGGAGCACAGATACGCAGTATTTT.

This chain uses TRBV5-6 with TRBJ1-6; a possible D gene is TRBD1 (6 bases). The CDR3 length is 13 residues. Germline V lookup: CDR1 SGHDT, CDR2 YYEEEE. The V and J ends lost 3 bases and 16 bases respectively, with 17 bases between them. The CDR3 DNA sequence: TGTGCCAGCAGCTCGAGGGGGAACTTAATGCTCCACTTT. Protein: CASSSRGNLMLHF.

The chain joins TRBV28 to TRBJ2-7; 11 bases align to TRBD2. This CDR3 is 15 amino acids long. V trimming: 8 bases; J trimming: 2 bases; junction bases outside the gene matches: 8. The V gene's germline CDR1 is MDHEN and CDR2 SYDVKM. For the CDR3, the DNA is TGTGCCAGCCGCGGACTAGCGGGCGCAACCTACGAGCAGTACTTC. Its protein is CASRGLAGATYEQYF.

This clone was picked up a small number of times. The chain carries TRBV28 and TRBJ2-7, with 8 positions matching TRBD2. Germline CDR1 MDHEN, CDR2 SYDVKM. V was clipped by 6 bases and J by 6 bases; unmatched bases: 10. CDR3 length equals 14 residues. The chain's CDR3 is CASRGGTSLGEQYF. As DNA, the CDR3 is TGTGCCAGCAGGGGGGGGACTAGTCTCGGCGAGCAGTACTTC.

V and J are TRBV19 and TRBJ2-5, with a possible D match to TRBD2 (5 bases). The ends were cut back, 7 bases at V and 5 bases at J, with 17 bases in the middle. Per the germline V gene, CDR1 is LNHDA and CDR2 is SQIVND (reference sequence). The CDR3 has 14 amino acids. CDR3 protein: CASTSGPYPETQYF. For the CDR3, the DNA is TGTGCCAGTACCAGCGGACCGTATCCGGAGACCCAGTACTTC.

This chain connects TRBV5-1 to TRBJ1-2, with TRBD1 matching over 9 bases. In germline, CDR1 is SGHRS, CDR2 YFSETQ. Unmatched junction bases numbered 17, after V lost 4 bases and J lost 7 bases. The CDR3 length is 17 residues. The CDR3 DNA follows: TGCGCCAGCAGCGTGGACGTTACAGGGGGCTCGCCTAGTGGCTACACCTTC. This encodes CASSVDVTGGSPSGYTF.

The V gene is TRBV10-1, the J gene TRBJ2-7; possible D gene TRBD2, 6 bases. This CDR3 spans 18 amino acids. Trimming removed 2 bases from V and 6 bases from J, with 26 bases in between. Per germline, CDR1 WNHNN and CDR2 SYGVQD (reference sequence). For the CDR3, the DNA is TGCGCCAGCAGTGAGAATCCAGGCGCCAGTGGCGGGATCCCCGAGCAGTACTTC. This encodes CASSENPGASGGIPEQYF.

The CDR3 is CASSIGGEIEEKLFF. For the CDR3, the DNA is TGTGCCAGTTCTATCGGAGGGGAAATTGAGGAAAAACTGTTTTTT. This chain joins TRBV19 and TRBJ1-4; possibly TRBD1 for D (5 bases). This CDR3 has 15 residues. With 8 bases removed from V and 8 bases from J, the gap between germline ends came to 21 bases. Germline CDR1 LNHDA, CDR2 SQIVND (reference sequence).

The CDR3 coding sequence is TGTGCCAGTAGTATCTTGGGGACTCCATACAATGAGCAGTTCTTC. Its translation is CASSILGTPYNEQFF. The V gene is TRBV19, the J gene TRBJ2-1; maybe TRBD2 (6 bases). The CDR3 extends over 15 amino acids. The germline V and J ends were trimmed by 3 bases and 4 bases, with 13 bases remaining between them. Germline CDR1 LNHDA, CDR2 SQIVND (reference sequence).

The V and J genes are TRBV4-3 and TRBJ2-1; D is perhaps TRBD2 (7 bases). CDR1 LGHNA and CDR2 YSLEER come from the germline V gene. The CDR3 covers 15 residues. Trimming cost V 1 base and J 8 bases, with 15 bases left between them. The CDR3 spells CASSQGVGGPDEQFF. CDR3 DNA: TGCGCCAGCAGCCAAGGGGTCGGGGGGCCTGATGAGCAGTTCTTC.

The CDR3 loop reads CASSYSTGREETQYF. The CDR3 nucleotides read TGTGCCAGCAGTTACTCGACAGGGAGAGAAGAGACCCAGTACTTC. The chain uses TRBV6-5 and TRBJ2-5; 7 nucleotides align to TRBD1. Per the germline V gene, CDR1 is MNHEY and CDR2 is SVGAGI. The CDR3 has 15 residues. After removal of 0 bases from V and 3 bases from J, the junction contained 4 bases not matched to a gene.

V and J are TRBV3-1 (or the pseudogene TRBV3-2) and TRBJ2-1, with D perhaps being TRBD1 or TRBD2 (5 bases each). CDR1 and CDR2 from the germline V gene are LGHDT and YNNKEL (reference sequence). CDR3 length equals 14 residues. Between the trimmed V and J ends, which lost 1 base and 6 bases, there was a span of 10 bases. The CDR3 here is CASSQAGTLNEQFF. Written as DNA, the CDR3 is TGTGCCAGCAGCCAAGCCGGGACCCTCAATGAGCAGTTCTTC.

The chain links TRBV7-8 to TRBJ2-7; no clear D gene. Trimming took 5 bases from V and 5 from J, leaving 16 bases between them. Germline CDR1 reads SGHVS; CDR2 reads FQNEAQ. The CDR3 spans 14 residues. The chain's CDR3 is CASSLGSPRDEQYF. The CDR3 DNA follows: TGTGCCAGCAGCCTGGGATCACCCCGGGACGAGCAGTACTTC.

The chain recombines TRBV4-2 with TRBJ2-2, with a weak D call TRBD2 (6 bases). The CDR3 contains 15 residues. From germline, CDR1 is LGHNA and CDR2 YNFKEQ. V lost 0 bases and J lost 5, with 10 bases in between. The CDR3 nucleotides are TGTGCCAGCAGCCAAGAACTAGCTTGGACCGGGGAGCTGTTTTTT. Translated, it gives CASSQELAWTGELFF.

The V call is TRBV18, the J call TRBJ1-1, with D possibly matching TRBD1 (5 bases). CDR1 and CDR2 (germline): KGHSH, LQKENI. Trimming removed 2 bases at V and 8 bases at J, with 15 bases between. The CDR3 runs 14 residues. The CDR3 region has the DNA TGTGCCAGCTCACCAAGAAAGGGGAGTGGAGAAGCTTTCTTT. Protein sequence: CASSPRKGSGEAFF.

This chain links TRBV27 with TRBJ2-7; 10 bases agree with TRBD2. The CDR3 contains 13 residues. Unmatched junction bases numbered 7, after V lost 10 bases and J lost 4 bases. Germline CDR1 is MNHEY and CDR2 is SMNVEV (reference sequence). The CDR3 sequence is CAISAGGRYEQYF. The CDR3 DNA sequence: TGTGCCATCTCAGCGGGAGGGCGTTACGAGCAGTACTTC.

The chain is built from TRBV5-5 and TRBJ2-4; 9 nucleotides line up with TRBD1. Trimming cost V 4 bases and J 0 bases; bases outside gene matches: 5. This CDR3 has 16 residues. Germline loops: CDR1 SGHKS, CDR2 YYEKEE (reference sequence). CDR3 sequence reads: CASSEGQGLAKNIQYF. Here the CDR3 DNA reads TGTGCCAGCAGCGAAGGACAGGGGCTAGCCAAAAACATTCAGTACTTC.

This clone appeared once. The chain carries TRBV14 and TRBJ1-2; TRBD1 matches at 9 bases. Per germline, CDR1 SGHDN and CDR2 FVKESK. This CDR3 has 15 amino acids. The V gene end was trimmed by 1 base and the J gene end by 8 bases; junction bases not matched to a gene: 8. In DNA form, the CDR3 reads TGTGCCAGCAGCCAAGTCAGCGGGACAGGGATCGGCTACACCTTC. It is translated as CASSQVSGTGIGYTF.